This record covers a single TCR beta chain. The data belong to a study of blood T cell repertoires in COVID-19. Sequenced by immunoSEQ multiplex PCR; TCRdb stores in-frame clones only, minus some. The sample lists under 300,000 clones; roughly 88% were seen once. The germline gives CDR1 SQVTM, CDR2 ANQGSEA. This CDR3 is built from 14 residues. The J segment lost 4 bases and the V segment lost 4 bases, leaving 9 bases of the junction unmatched. This rearrangement joins TRBV29-1 to TRBJ1-1, with 7 nucleotides matching TRBD1. This TCR derives from a woman in her forties or fifties who had recovered from COVID-19. The sequenced material came from PBMCs or T cells enriched from blood (not recorded which). CDR3 DNA: TGCAGCGTTGTCTACAGGGGAGGTGGCACTGAAGCTTTCTTT. As protein: CSVVYRGGGTEAFF. The whole variable domain, remainder taken from reference TRBV29-1 and TRBJ1-1, is SAVISQKPSRDICQRGTSLTIQCQVDSQVTMMFWYRQQPGQSLTLIATANQGSEATYESGFVIDKFPISRPNLTFSTLTVSNMSPEDSSIYLCSVVYRGGGTEAFFGQGTRLTVV.